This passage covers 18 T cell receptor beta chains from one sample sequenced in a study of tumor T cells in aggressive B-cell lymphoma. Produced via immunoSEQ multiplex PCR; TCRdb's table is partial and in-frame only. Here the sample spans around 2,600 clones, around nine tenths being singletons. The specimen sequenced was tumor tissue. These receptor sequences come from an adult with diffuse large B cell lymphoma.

CDR3 in DNA: TGTGCCAGCAGCTCGGGACTGAACACCGGGGAGCTGTTTTTT. Translation gives CASSSGLNTGELFF. This sequence joins TRBV11-3 and TRBJ2-2; tentatively, D is TRBD2 (6 bases). The CDR3 spans 14 residues. Looked up from germline, CDR1 is SGHNT and CDR2 is YENEEA. V gave up 4 bases and J gave up 1 base, with 7 bases separating them.

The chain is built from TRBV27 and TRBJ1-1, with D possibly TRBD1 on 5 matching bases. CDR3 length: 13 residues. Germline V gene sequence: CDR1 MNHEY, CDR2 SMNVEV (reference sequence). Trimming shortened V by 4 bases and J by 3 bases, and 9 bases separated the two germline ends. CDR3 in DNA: TGTGCCAGCAGTTCGCTAGGGGACACTGAAGCTTTCTTT. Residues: CASSSLGDTEAFF.

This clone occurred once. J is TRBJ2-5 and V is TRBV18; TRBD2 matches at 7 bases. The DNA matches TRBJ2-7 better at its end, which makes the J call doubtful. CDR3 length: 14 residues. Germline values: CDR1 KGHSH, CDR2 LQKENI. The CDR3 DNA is TGTGCCAGCTCACTCCTAGCGGATTCCTACGAGCAGTACTTC. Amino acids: CASSLLADSYEQYF.

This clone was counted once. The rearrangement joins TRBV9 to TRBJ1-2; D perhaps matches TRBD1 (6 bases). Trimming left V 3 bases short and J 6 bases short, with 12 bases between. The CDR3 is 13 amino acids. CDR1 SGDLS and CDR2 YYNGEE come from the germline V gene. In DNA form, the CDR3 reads TGTGCCAGCAGCGCACAGGGAACCCATGGCTACACCTTC. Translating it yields CASSAQGTHGYTF.

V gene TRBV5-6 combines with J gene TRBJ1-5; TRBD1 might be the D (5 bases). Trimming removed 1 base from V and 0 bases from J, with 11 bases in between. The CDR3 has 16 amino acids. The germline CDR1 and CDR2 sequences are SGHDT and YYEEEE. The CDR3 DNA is TGTGCCAGCAGCTTGAGGGGCTGGTATAGCAATCAGCCCCAGCATTTT. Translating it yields CASSLRGWYSNQPQHF.

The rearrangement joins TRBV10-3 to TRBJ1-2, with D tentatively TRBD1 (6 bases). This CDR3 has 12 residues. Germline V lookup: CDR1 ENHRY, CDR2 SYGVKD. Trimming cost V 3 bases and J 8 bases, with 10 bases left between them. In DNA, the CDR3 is TGTGCCATCAGTGAAACAGGGTTCGGCTACACCTTC. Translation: CAISETGFGYTF.

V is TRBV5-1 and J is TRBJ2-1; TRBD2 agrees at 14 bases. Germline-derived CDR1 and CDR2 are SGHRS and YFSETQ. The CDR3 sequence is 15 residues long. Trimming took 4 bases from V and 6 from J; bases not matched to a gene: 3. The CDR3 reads CASSGGLAGVNEQFF. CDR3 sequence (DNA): TGCGCCAGCAGCGGGGGACTAGCGGGGGTCAATGAGCAGTTCTTC. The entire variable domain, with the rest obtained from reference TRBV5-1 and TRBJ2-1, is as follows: KAGVTQTPRYLIKTRGQQVTLSCSPISGHRSVSWYQQTPGQGLQFLFEYFSETQRNKGNFPGRFSGRQFSNSRSEMNVSTLELGDSALYLCASSGGLAGVNEQFFGPGTRLTVL.

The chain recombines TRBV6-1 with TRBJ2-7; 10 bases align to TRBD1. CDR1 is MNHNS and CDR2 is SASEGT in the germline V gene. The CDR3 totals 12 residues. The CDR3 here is CAFRQGAGEQYF. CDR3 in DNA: TGTGCATTTAGACAGGGGGCGGGGGAGCAGTACTTC.

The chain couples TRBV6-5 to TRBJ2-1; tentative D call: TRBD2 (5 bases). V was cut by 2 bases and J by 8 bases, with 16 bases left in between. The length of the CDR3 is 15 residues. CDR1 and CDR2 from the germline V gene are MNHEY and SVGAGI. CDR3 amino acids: CASSYAGGVSDEQFF. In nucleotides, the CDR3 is TGTGCCAGCAGTTACGCGGGTGGAGTGAGCGATGAGCAGTTCTTC.

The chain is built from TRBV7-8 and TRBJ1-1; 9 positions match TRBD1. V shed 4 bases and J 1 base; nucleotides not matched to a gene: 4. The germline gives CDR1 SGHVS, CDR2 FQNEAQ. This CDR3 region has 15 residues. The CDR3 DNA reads TGTGCCAGCAGCTCAAGGACAGGGGAGAACACTGAAGCTTTCTTT. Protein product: CASSSRTGENTEAFF.

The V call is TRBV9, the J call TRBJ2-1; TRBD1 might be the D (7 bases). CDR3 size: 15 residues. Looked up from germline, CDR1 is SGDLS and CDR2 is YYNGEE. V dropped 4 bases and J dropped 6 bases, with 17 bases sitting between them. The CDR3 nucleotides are TGTGCCAGCAGCCCCATGGGGCAGGGGGGCAATGAGCAGTTCTTC. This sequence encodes CASSPMGQGGNEQFF.

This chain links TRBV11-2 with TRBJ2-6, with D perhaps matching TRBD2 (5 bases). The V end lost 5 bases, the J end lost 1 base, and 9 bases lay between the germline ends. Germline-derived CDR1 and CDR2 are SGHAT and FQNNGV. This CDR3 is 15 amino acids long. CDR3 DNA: TGTGCCAGCAGCCCTGCGGGTTCTGGGGCCAACGTCCTGACTTTC. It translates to CASSPAGSGANVLTF.

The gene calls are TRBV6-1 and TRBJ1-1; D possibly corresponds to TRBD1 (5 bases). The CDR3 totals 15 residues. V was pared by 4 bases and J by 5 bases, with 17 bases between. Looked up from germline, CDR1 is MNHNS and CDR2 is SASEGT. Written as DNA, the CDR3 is TGTGCCAGCAGTGCCCTGAGCGGGGCGGTGACTGAAGCTTTCTTT. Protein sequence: CASSALSGAVTEAFF.

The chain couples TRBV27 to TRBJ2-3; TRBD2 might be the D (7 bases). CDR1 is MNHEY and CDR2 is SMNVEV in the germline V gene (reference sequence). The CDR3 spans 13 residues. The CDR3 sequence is CSARGARTDTQYF. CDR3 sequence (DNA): TGTTCGGCCCGGGGGGCCAGGACAGATACGCAGTATTTT.

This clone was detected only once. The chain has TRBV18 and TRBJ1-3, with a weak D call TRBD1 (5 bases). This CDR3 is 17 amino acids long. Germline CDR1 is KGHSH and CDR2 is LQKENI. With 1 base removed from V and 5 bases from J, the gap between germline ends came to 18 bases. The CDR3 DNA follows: TGTGCCAGCTCACCACTTATTCAGGGTGCAGGCAGAAACACCATATATTTT. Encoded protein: CASSPLIQGAGRNTIYF.

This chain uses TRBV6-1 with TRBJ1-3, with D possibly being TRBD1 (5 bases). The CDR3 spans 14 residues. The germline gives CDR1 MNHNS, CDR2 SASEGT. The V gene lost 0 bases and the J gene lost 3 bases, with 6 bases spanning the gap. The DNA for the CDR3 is TGTGCCAGCAGTGAAGCTAGGGGTGGAAACACCATATATTTT. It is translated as CASSEARGGNTIYF.

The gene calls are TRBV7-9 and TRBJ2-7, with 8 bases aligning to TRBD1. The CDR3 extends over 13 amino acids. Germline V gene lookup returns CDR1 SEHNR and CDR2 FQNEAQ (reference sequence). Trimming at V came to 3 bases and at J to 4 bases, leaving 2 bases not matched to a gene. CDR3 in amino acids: CASSFGTGYEQYF. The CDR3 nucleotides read TGTGCCAGCAGCTTCGGGACAGGTTACGAGCAGTACTTC.

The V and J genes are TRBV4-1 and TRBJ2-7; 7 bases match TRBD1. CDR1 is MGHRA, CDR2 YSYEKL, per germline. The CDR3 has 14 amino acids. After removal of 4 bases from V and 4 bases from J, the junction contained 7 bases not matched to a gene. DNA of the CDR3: TGCGCCAGCAGCCCGACAGGGATGATTTACGAGCAGTACTTC. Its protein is CASSPTGMIYEQYF.